A single sample gave rise to the 24 T cell receptor beta chains below, sequenced in a study of blood T cells in healthy people across ages. A sample-barcoded 5' primer and a J-beta primer mix were used in a second PCR of roughly 7 to 12 cycles. One entry per CDR3 protein results from TCRdb running MiXCR on the 5' RACE reads. The table has 1.5 million to 2 million distinct CDR3 sequences, roughly 30% seen once. Sequencing input: blood. Every receptor here comes from a woman in her twenties or thirties in good health.

The chain carries TRBV9 and TRBJ1-2; 9 nucleotides align to TRBD1. The junction had 8 bases not matched to a gene; V was cut back by 4 bases and J by 4 bases. The CDR3 sequence is 15 residues long. Germline CDR1 SGDLS, CDR2 YYNGEE. DNA for the CDR3: TGTGCCAGCAGCCCGTCCGGGACAGGGCTCTATGGCTACACCTTC. The encoded protein is CASSPSGTGLYGYTF.

This clonotype was observed many times. The V call is TRBV9, the J call TRBJ1-2; 9 bases agree with TRBD1. Germline assignment: CDR1 SGDLS and CDR2 YYNGEE. V was pared by 7 bases and J by 4 bases, with 14 bases of the junction left unmatched. This CDR3 contains 16 residues. For the CDR3, the DNA is TGTGCCAGCGCGAGGGCACAGGGGGCCTCAGTCTATGGCTACACCTTC. Its translation is CASARAQGASVYGYTF. The full variable domain, its missing parts supplied by reference TRBV9 and TRBJ1-2, is DSGVTQTPKHLITATGQRVTLRCSPRSGDLSVYWYQQSLDQGLQFLIQYYNGEERAKGNILERFSAQQFPDLHSELNLSSLELGDSALYFCASARAQGASVYGYTFGSGTRLTVV.

At least ten counts were recorded for this clonotype. The chain carries TRBV5-1 and TRBJ2-1; 8 bases are shared with TRBD1. The junction had 7 bases not matched to a gene; V was cut back by 5 bases and J by 9 bases. The CDR3 consists of 13 residues. CDR1 and CDR2 (germline): SGHRS, YFSETQ. The chain's CDR3 is CASRTGGSTEQFF. The CDR3 DNA is TGCGCCAGCAGAACAGGGGGATCCACTGAGCAGTTCTTC.

The gene calls are TRBV6-2 or TRBV6-3 and TRBJ1-2, with D perhaps TRBD1 (6 bases). Trimming left V 2 bases short and J 7 bases short, with 17 bases between. The V gene's germline CDR1 is MNHEY and CDR2 SVGEGT. The CDR3 consists of 15 residues. The CDR3 nucleotides are TGTGCCAGCAGTTACACTTTACAGGGAGCAGGTGGCTACACCTTC. This gives the protein CASSYTLQGAGGYTF.

This clonotype was seen only a few times. V usage is TRBV12-3 or TRBV12-4 and J usage is TRBJ2-1; TRBD2 matches at 10 bases. Trimming at V came to 5 bases and at J to 8 bases, leaving 12 bases not matched to a gene. The CDR3 totals 16 residues. The DNA for the CDR3 is TGTGCCAGCAGTCTGAGCGGGGGGGCTATCATAGATGAGCAGTTCTTC. It specifies CASSLSGGAIIDEQFF.

There are a few counts of this clonotype. The rearrangement links TRBV2 to TRBJ2-1; 8 bases line up with TRBD2. The CDR3 is made up of 16 amino acids. The junction had 14 bases not matched to a gene; V was cut back by 7 bases and J by 6 bases. CDR1 and CDR2 (germline): SNHLY, FYNNEI. The CDR3 loop reads CASISPGLAGRNEQFF. The CDR3 DNA reads as TGTGCCAGCATCTCCCCGGGGCTAGCGGGTCGCAATGAGCAGTTCTTC.

This chain connects TRBV12-3 or TRBV12-4 to TRBJ2-1, with TRBD2 identical over 7 bases. This CDR3 is 15 amino acids long. V trimming: 6 bases; J trimming: 8 bases; junction bases outside the gene matches: 13. This CDR3 reads CASSHGGRGSYEQFF. Written as DNA, the CDR3 is TGTGCCAGCAGCCACGGGGGGAGAGGTAGTTATGAGCAGTTCTTC.

This sequence joins TRBV6-4 and TRBJ2-1, with TRBD2 matching over 8 bases. V gave up 6 bases and J gave up 1 base; unmatched junction bases: 8. The CDR3 totals 16 residues. CDR1 and CDR2 from the germline V gene are MRHNA and SNTAGT. The CDR3 bases are TGTGCCAGCAGACCGGGACTAGTTAAATCCTACAATGAGCAGTTCTTC. Its translation is CASRPGLVKSYNEQFF.

This clonotype has only a few counts. The chain links TRBV20-1 to TRBJ1-5, with a tentative D call TRBD1 (5 bases). Germline V lookup: CDR1 DFQATT, CDR2 SNEGSKA (reference sequence). CDR3 length: 15 residues. The germline V and J ends were trimmed by 0 bases and 7 bases, with 16 bases remaining between them. CDR3 sequence: CSARDRRGKGQPQHF. For the CDR3, the DNA is TGCAGTGCTAGAGATAGAAGGGGAAAAGGACAGCCCCAGCATTTT.

This chain links TRBV15 with TRBJ1-1; D remains unclear. With 3 bases removed from V and 7 bases from J, the gap between germline ends came to 15 bases. The CDR3 totals 14 residues. Germline V gene data show CDR1 as LNHNV and CDR2 as YYDKDF (reference sequence). CDR3 sequence (DNA): TGTGCCACCAGCAGGGACCGGACGGTCTATGAAGCTTTCTTT. It specifies CATSRDRTVYEAFF.

The CDR3 here is CASSWSGGLAQETQYF. In DNA, the CDR3 is TGTGCCAGCAGCTGGAGTGGGGGCTTAGCTCAAGAGACCCAGTACTTC. The rearrangement uses TRBV5-5 and TRBJ2-4, with D perhaps matching TRBD1 (6 bases). The DNA end is a closer match to TRBJ2-5, so the J assignment may be wrong. Germline CDR1 and CDR2: SGHKS and YYEKEE (reference sequence). The CDR3 extends over 16 amino acids.

CDR3 in amino acids: CASSDRPFPSEQYF. CDR3 DNA: TGCGCCAGCAGTGATCGCCCTTTTCCCTCCGAGCAGTACTTC. The J gene is TRBJ2-7, the V gene TRBV10-1, with no clear D. Per the germline V gene, CDR1 is WNHNN and CDR2 is SYGVQD (reference sequence). This CDR3 comprises 14 residues. With 3 bases removed from V and 6 bases from J, the gap between germline ends came to 15 bases.

This clonotype was counted many times. The rearrangement uses TRBV2 and TRBJ1-1; 8 bases agree with TRBD1. This CDR3 is 15 amino acids long. J was trimmed by 5 bases and V by 6 bases; bases with no gene match: 11. The germline gives CDR1 SNHLY, CDR2 FYNNEI. The DNA for the CDR3 is TGTGCCAGCAGAGACAGACAGGGGATAGGGACTGAAGCTTTCTTT. It encodes CASRDRQGIGTEAFF. Supplemented by reference TRBV2 and TRBJ1-1, the full variable domain reads EPEVTQTPSHQVTQMGQEVILRCVPISNHLYFYWYRQILGQKVEFLVSFYNNEISEKSEIFDDQFSVERPDGSNFTLKIRSTKLEDSAMYFCASRDRQGIGTEAFFGQGTRLTVV.

This clonotype has just one count. A single base separates this from a much larger clone, so it may be a read error. V is TRBV5-1 and J is TRBJ2-7, with D perhaps TRBD2 (6 bases). This CDR3 is 14 amino acids long. Germline CDR1 SGHRS, CDR2 YFSETQ. Trimming cost V 3 bases and J 5 bases, with 15 bases left between them. The CDR3 sequence: CASSSSEISNEQYF. CDR3 sequence (DNA): TGCGCCAGCAGCTCTAGCGAGATCTCAAACGAGCAGTACTTC.

Only a few counts were recorded for this clonotype. The rearrangement links TRBV7-9 to TRBJ2-1; a weak D match, TRBD2 (6 bases). The CDR3 sequence is 14 residues long. Germline V gives CDR1 SEHNR, CDR2 FQNEAQ (reference sequence). The V gene lost 2 bases and the J gene lost 16 bases, with 21 bases spanning the gap. CDR3 sequence (DNA): TGTGCCAGCAGCTTACCCTCACCTAGCGCACCCGACTTCTTC. Amino acids: CASSLPSPSAPDFF. The variable domain in full, with the rest retrieved from reference TRBV7-9 and TRBJ2-1, is DTGVSQNPRHKITKRGQNVTFRCDPISEHNRLYWYRQTLGQGPEFLTYFQNEAQLEKSRLLSDRFSAERPKGSFSTLEIQRTEQGDSAMYLCASSLPSPSAPDFFGPGTRLTVL.

The chain combines TRBV5-1 with TRBJ2-2; maybe TRBD2 (6 bases). The CDR3 is 16 residues long. The germline CDR1 and CDR2 sequences are SGHRS and YFSETQ. V was clipped by 4 bases and J by 2 bases, with 15 bases between them. The DNA of the CDR3 is TGCGCCAGCAGCCGGCGGTCGGAGGGAAACACCGGGGAGCTGTTTTTT. Translation gives CASSRRSEGNTGELFF.

This chain joins TRBV20-1 and TRBJ2-1; TRBD1 is a possible D gene (5 bases). With 0 bases removed from V and 6 bases from J, the gap between germline ends came to 18 bases. CDR3 length equals 16 residues. The germline gives CDR1 DFQATT, CDR2 SNEGSKA (reference sequence). This chain's CDR3 is CSARDYGQGVSNEQFF. The CDR3 nucleotides are TGCAGTGCTAGAGATTATGGGCAGGGTGTGAGCAATGAGCAGTTCTTC.

This clonotype was seen more than once but under ten times. This chain connects TRBV20-1 to TRBJ1-2; D gene uncertain. The CDR3 totals 10 residues. Trimming pared 3 bases from V and 8 bases from J, leaving 7 bases between. CDR1 is DFQATT, CDR2 SNEGSKA, per germline (reference sequence). The CDR3 spells CSASREGYTF. CDR3 DNA sequence: TGCAGTGCTAGTCGTGAGGGCTACACCTTC.

This clonotype was counted a few times. The gene calls are TRBV14 and TRBJ1-2; D may be TRBD1 (5 bases). The V end was cut by 6 bases, the J end by 4 bases, with 15 bases between. The CDR3 spans 14 residues. Per germline, CDR1 SGHDN and CDR2 FVKESK. CDR3 sequence: CASRAGGSPYGYTF. The DNA for the CDR3 is TGTGCCAGCAGGGCCGGGGGGTCTCCCTATGGCTACACCTTC.

This clonotype was recorded once. A junction end diverges from the germline sequence, so it may reflect a read error. The rearrangement links TRBV5-1 to TRBJ2-3; TRBD1 might be the D (6 bases). This CDR3 is 13 amino acids long. Germline CDR1 is SGHRS and CDR2 is YFSETQ. This CDR3 reads CVSSQQGTDTQYF. The CDR3 coding sequence is TGCGTCAGCAGCCAACAGGGAACAGATACGCAGTATTTT.

The gene calls are TRBV4-1 and TRBJ2-2; the D gene could be TRBD1 or TRBD2 (5 bases each). This CDR3 has 16 residues. Germline V gives CDR1 MGHRA, CDR2 YSYEKL. V lost 3 bases and J lost 6, with 17 bases in between. In DNA form, the CDR3 reads TGCGCCAGCAGCCAGGCCGGGACCCTTGCGGCCGGGGAGCTGTTTTTT. As protein: CASSQAGTLAAGELFF.

The genes are TRBV5-1 and TRBJ2-7; D may be TRBD1 (5 bases). V gave up 0 bases and J gave up 7 bases, with 14 bases separating them. Germline CDR1 is SGHRS and CDR2 is YFSETQ. CDR3 size: 14 residues. CDR3 protein: CASSLVAGFHEQYF. CDR3 DNA sequence: TGCGCCAGCAGCTTGGTGGCAGGGTTTCATGAGCAGTACTTC.

As regards this clonotype: Possible read error: a much larger clone is one base away. This chain uses TRBV12-3 or TRBV12-4 with TRBJ1-2, with D possibly matching TRBD1 (6 bases). Trimming left V 5 bases short and J 7 bases short, with 17 bases between. The CDR3 length is 14 residues. CDR3 protein: CASSARAVGGGYTF. CDR3 nucleotide sequence: TGTGCCAGCAGTGCTCGGGCAGTAGGGGGTGGCTACACCTTC.

The chain has TRBV7-2 and TRBJ2-7; D might be TRBD2 (7 bases). V was clipped by 4 bases and J by 0 bases, with 13 bases between them. The CDR3 sequence is 15 residues long. Germline lookup yields CDR1 SGHTA and CDR2 FQGNSA. This CDR3 is CASSSQRDNSYEQYF. CDR3 DNA sequence: TGTGCCAGCAGCTCCCAGCGGGACAACTCCTACGAGCAGTACTTC.